One TCR beta chain is described in this entry. This sample stems from a study of T cells expressing NK-cell markers. TCRdb re-called the 5' RACE reads and shows each CDR3 protein once, DNA omitted. The sample has 500,000 or so distinct CDR3 sequences. Germline values: CDR1 MNHEY, CDR2 SVGAGI. This CDR3 has 13 amino acids. The TCR originated in a young man in good health. J is TRBJ1-5 and V is TRBV6-5; TCRdb returns TRBD1, unconfirmable since there is no DNA. Sequenced: blood T cells: a sorted CD56 or NKG2C T cell subset, CD4+ or CD8+ T cells, or bulk PBMC T cells (not recorded which). The CDR3 here is CASSYSQGTGMHF.